This T cell receptor (beta chain) was captured by sequencing in a study of T cell responses to AZD1222 COVID-19 vaccine. Note on this clone: The antigen is not known.

Points from the study as a whole: A mostly white British donor set with more females was recruited, and clonal diversity was possibly underestimated. Just a handful of AZD1222 recipients were seropositive at baseline. In all cases, repertoires were sampled only after the peak T cell response.

Some clones are missing from TCRdb's copy, which holds only in-frame ones; the method was immunoSEQ multiplex PCR. The sample carries some 100,000 clones, around 87% recorded once. V shed 8 bases, J shed 3 bases, and the junction held 10 bases outside the gene matches. CDR1 and CDR2 (germline): MDHEN, SYDVKM. The CDR3 covers 15 residues. Sequenced here: peripheral blood, sampled 28 days after the second AZD1222 dose. The sequence was collected from an adult who received the AZD1222 COVID-19 vaccine. The gene calls are TRBV28 and TRBJ1-2, with 9 bases lining up with TRBD1. CDR3 loop: CASSQPGQGYYGYTF. In nucleotides, the CDR3 is TGTGCCAGCTCTCAACCGGGACAGGGATACTATGGCTACACCTTC.